This T cell receptor beta chain was obtained from a study of OX40 agonist ivuxolimab in advanced cancers. Overall study findings and caveats: At 0.1 to 3.0 mg/kg and by week 6, clonal expansion occurred in CD4+ and CD8+ blood T cells. Low normalized T-cell clonal expansion was additionally recorded for some nonresponders.

Points on this clone: The antigen is unknown.

V was pared by 2 bases and J by 1 base, with 6 bases between. Per germline, CDR1 PRHDT and CDR2 FYEKMQ (reference sequence). This CDR3 has 15 amino acids. Produced via immunoSEQ multiplex PCR; TCRdb's table is partial and in-frame only. The sample carries 65,000 or so clones, 86% recorded once. The sample consisted of CD4+ or CD8+ T cells sorted from blood, taken in a trial of the OX40 agonist ivuxolimab. The V and J genes are TRBV13 and TRBJ2-6; TRBD1 is a possible D gene (6 bases). The source of this sequence is an adult with an advanced solid tumor such as melanoma, head and neck, liver or kidney cancer. CDR3 sequence: CASSLTGSGANVLTF. DNA of the CDR3: TGTGCCAGCAGCTTAACAGGGTCTGGGGCCAACGTCCTGACTTTC.